This TCR beta chain is drawn from a study of cytomegalovirus exposure and HLA in healthy donors. Study findings and constraints: The authors enumerated 150 to 200 TCR beta chains as linked to cytomegalovirus.

The CDR3 is 14 amino acids. Trimming took off 4 bases at V and 3 bases at J, with 12 bases between the two ends. CDR1 and CDR2 from the germline V gene are LNHDA and SQIVND (reference sequence). Repertoires were generated with immunoSEQ multiplex PCR, while TCRdb's copy carries only in-frame clones and drops some. The data show 150,000 to 200,000 clones, with approximately 89% seen just once and 4% to 5% held by the top ten. Of note for this clone: The antigen is unknown.

V usage is TRBV19 and J usage is TRBJ1-2; no definite D call. The source of this sequence is a man younger than 30 in good health and CMV-seropositive. Sequencing was carried out using PBMCs. As DNA, the CDR3 is TGTGCCAGTAGTACGAGGTCGGCAGACTATGGCTACACCTTC. This codes for CASSTRSADYGYTF.